This T cell receptor (beta chain) was documented in a study of Tregs in tolerant kidney transplant recipients. The CDR3 covers 16 residues. V dropped 6 bases and J dropped 0 bases, with 17 bases sitting between them. Germline V gene lookup returns CDR1 SGHRS and CDR2 YFSETQ. Notes on this clone: The read terminates 3 residues ahead of where the CDR3 ends, so the germline J gene completes it.

CD4+CD25+CD127- Tregs, CD4+CD25- non-Tregs, CD4 and CD8 cells were sorted. Libraries were prepared by immunoSEQ multiplex PCR; TCRdb keeps only in-frame clonotypes and omits some of them. This sample's table reports tens of thousands of clones. The receptor comes from a human donor who received a combined kidney and bone marrow transplant. The chain employs TRBV5-1 and TRBJ2-3, with D possibly matching TRBD1 (7 bases). The sequencing used CD4+ T cells from blood, collected before the transplant. The CDR3 bases that were read are TGCGCCAGCACCCCAGGGGGTAGCGGTAGCACAGATACG. Translating it yields CASTPGGSGSTDT. The CDR3 reads in full as CASTPGGSGSTDTQYF.